The 8 T cell receptor beta chains below all came from one sample that was sequenced in a study of T cell repertoires in cytomegalovirus infection. The antigens for these receptors are not known. Using its own MiXCR run on the reads, TCRdb lists one record per CDR3 protein. The repertoire holds about 700,000 distinct CDR3 sequences, with around 32% as singletons. Sequencing used cultured PBMCs, obtained from culture after CMV antigen stimulation. The source of these receptors is a human donor in good health (CMV status not recorded). Some clones in this sample may be carry-over from other donors' samples.

The table lists this clonotype with a few counts. The gene calls are TRBV7-2 and TRBJ2-1; no reliable D call. CDR3 length: 16 residues. The germline V gene encodes CDR1 SGHTA and CDR2 FQGNSA. The ends were cut back, 1 base at V and 3 bases at J, with 13 bases in the middle. DNA for the CDR3: TGTGCCAGCAGCTTAGAGCTTCGTCGGTACTACAATGAGCAGTTCTTC. Encoded protein: CASSLELRRYYNEQFF.

A few counts support this clonotype. The rearrangement links TRBV4-2 to TRBJ2-7, with D tentatively TRBD1 or TRBD2 (7 bases each). V shed 1 base and J shed 0 bases, with 19 bases lying between them. This CDR3 is built from 18 residues. CDR1 is LGHNA, CDR2 YNFKEQ, per germline. The CDR3 DNA sequence: TGTGCCAGCAGCCAAGTAAGGCCCCAGGGGGGGATCTCCTACGAGCAGTACTTC. As protein: CASSQVRPQGGISYEQYF.

This clonotype appeared a single time. V usage is TRBV7-9 and J usage is TRBJ2-2; 9 nucleotides line up with TRBD1. The CDR3 has 16 residues. Germline CDR1 and CDR2: SEHNR and FQNEAQ (reference sequence). Trimming at V came to 6 bases and at J to 2 bases, leaving 7 bases not matched to a gene. This CDR3 reads CASSPPTGGNTGELFF. CDR3 DNA: TGTGCCAGCAGTCCACCGACAGGGGGAAACACCGGGGAGCTGTTTTTT.

This clonotype was seen more than once but under ten times. The J gene is TRBJ2-1, the V gene TRBV19; possibly TRBD2 for D (6 bases). CDR1 is LNHDA, CDR2 SQIVND, per germline (reference sequence). V lost 1 base and J 9 bases, leaving 10 bases between the germline ends. The CDR3 length is 13 residues. The CDR3 loop is CASSIGPGVEQFF. Here the CDR3 DNA reads TGTGCCAGTAGTATAGGGCCGGGGGTTGAGCAGTTCTTC.

The chain is built from TRBV19 and TRBJ1-1, with D tentatively TRBD1 (5 bases). Germline CDR1 is LNHDA and CDR2 is SQIVND (reference sequence). The V gene lost 7 bases and the J gene lost 1 base, with 16 bases spanning the gap. The CDR3 runs to 15 residues. The CDR3 loop is CASNPGSGANTEAFF. The CDR3 DNA sequence: TGTGCCAGTAACCCAGGGTCAGGCGCGAACACTGAAGCTTTCTTT.

This clonotype has only a few counts. V usage is TRBV2 and J usage is TRBJ2-5; D is possibly TRBD1 or TRBD2 (6 bases each). CDR3 length: 15 residues. The ends were cut back, 7 bases at V and 3 bases at J, with 18 bases in the middle. The V gene's germline CDR1 is SNHLY and CDR2 FYNNEI. CDR3 protein: CASTAEGGGEETQYF. DNA of the CDR3: TGTGCCAGCACTGCGGAGGGGGGAGGAGAAGAGACCCAGTACTTC.

The chain uses TRBV7-2 and TRBJ2-5; 8 nucleotides align to TRBD2. The trim removed 5 bases at V and 5 bases at J, leaving 10 bases unmatched. Germline CDR1 is SGHTA and CDR2 is FQGNSA. The CDR3 totals 15 residues. The chain's CDR3 is CASSRRPGLGETQYF. The CDR3 DNA follows: TGTGCCAGCAGCCGACGCCCGGGACTAGGGGAGACCCAGTACTTC.

This sequence joins TRBV9 and TRBJ1-3, with 9 bases identical to TRBD1. V trimming: 4 bases; J trimming: 4 bases; junction bases outside the gene matches: 6. The CDR3 contains 15 residues. Germline-derived CDR1 and CDR2 are SGDLS and YYNGEE. CDR3 in DNA: TGTGCCAGCAGCCTAGACGGACAGGGGGGAAACACCATATATTTT. Translating gives CASSLDGQGGNTIYF.